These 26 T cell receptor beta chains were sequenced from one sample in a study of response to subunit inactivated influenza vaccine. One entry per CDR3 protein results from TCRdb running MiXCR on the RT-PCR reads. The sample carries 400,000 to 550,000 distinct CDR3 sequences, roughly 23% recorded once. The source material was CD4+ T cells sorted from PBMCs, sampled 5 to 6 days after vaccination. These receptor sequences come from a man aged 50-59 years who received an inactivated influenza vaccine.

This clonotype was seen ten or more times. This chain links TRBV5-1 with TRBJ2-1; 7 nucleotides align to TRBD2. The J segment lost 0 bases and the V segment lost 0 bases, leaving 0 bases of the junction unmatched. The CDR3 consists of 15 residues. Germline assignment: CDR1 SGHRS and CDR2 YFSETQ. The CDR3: CASSLGGSSYNEQFF. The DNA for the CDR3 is TGCGCCAGCAGCTTGGGCGGGAGCTCCTACAATGAGCAGTTCTTC.

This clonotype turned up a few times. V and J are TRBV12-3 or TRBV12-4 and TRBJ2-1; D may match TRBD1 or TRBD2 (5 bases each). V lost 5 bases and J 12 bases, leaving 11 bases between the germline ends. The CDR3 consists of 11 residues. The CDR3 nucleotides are TGTGCCAGCAGTACCACTAGGGGGCAGTTCTTC. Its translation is CASSTTRGQFF.

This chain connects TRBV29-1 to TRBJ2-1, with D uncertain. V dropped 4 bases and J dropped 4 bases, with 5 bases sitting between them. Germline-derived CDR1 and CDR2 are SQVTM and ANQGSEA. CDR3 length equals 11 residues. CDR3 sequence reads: CSVVPYNEQFF. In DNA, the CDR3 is TGCAGCGTTGTTCCTTACAATGAGCAGTTCTTC.

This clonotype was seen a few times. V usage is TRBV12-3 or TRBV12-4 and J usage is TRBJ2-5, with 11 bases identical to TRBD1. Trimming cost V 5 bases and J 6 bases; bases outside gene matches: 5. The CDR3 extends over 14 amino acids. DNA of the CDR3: TGTGCCAGCAGTAAGGGACAGGGGGTTAAGACCCAGTACTTC. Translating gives CASSKGQGVKTQYF.

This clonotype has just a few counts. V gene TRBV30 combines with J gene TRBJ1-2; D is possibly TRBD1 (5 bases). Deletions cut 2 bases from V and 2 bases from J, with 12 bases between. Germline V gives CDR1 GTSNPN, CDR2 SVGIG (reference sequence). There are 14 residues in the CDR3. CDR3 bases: TGTGCCTGGAGTTTCACGGGACTGAACTATGGCTACACCTTC. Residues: CAWSFTGLNYGYTF.

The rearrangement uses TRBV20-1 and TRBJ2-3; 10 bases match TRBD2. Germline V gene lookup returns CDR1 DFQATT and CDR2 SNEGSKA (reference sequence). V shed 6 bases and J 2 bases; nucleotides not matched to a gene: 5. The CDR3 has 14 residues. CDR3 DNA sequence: TGCAGTGCCGAACTAGCGGGGAACACAGATACGCAGTATTTT. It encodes CSAELAGNTDTQYF.

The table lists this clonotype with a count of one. The CDR3 DNA reads as TGTGCCACCACCCCTGGCACAGATACGCAGTATTTT. This translates into CATTPGTDTQYF. The chain combines TRBV10-3 with TRBJ2-3; D remains unclear. The CDR3 has 12 amino acids. Germline lookup yields CDR1 ENHRY and CDR2 SYGVKD. V lost 10 bases, J lost 1 base, and 9 bases lay in between.

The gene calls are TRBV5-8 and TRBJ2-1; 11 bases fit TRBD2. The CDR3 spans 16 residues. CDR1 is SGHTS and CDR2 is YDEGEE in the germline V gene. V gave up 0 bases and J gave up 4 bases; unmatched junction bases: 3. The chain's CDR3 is CASSLAGLADYNEQFF. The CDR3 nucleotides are TGTGCCAGCAGCTTGGCGGGACTAGCGGATTACAATGAGCAGTTCTTC. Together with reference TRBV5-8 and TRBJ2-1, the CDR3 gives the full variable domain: EAGVTQSPTHLIKTRGQQATLRCSPISGHTSVYWYQQALGLGLQFLLWYDEGEERNRGNFPPRFSGRQFPNYSSELNVNALELEDSALYLCASSLAGLADYNEQFFGPGTRLTVL.

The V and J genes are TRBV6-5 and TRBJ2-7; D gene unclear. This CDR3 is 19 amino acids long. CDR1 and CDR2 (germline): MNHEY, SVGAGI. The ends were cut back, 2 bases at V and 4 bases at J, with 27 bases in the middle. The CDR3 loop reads CASSYNWPGSALGSYEQYF. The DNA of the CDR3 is TGTGCCAGCAGTTACAATTGGCCGGGTTCTGCGCTGGGCTCATACGAGCAGTACTTC.

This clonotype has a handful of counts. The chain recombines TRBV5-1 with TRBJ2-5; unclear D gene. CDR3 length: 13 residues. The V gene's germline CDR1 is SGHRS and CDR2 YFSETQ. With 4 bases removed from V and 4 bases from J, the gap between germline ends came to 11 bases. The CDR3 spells CASSTTSRETQYF. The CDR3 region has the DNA TGCGCCAGCAGCACAACGTCCCGAGAGACCCAGTACTTC.

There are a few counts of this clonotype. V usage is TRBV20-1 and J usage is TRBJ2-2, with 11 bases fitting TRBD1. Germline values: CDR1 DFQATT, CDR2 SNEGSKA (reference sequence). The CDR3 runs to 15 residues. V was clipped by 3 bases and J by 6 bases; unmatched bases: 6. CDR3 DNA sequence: TGCAGTGCTAGCCACAAGGGACAGGGGGCCGGGGAGCTGTTTTTT. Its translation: CSASHKGQGAGELFF.

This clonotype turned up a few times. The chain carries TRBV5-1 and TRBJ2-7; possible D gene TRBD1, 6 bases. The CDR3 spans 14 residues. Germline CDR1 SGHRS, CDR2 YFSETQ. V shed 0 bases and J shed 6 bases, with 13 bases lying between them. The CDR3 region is CASSLELGRGEQYF. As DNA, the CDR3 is TGCGCCAGCAGCTTGGAATTGGGCAGGGGCGAGCAGTACTTC.

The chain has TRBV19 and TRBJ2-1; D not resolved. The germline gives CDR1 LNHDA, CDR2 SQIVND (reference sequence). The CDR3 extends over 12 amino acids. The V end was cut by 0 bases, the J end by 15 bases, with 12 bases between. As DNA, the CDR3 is TGTGCCAGTAGTATAGATTACGGTGCGCCGTTCTTC. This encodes CASSIDYGAPFF.

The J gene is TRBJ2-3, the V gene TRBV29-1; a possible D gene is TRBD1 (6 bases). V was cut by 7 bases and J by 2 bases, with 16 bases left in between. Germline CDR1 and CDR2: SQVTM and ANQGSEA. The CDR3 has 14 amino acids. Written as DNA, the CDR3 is TGCAGCGCAGACAGTGGGGGCTTCACAGATACGCAGTATTTT. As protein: CSADSGGFTDTQYF.

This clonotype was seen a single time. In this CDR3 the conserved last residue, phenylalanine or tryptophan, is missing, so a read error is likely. The CDR3 DNA reads as TGTGCCAGCATGGAGGGGGCGCGACGTGAGACCCAGTACCTC. It is translated as CASMEGARRETQYL. J is TRBJ2-5 and V is TRBV12-3 or TRBV12-4; weak D call: TRBD1 (7 bases). The CDR3 consists of 14 residues. V shed 7 bases and J shed 5 bases, with 17 bases lying between them.

The CDR3 region is CSARDGADLYGYTF. The CDR3 DNA sequence: TGCAGTGCTAGAGATGGGGCGGACCTCTATGGCTACACCTTC. This chain uses TRBV20-1 with TRBJ1-2; TRBD1 is a possible D gene (5 bases). This CDR3 spans 14 amino acids. Germline V gene lookup returns CDR1 DFQATT and CDR2 SNEGSKA (reference sequence). Deletions cut 0 bases from V and 4 bases from J, with 12 bases between.

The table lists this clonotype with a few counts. CDR3 protein: CASSFGQGLSPLHF. CDR3 bases: TGTGCCAGCAGCTTTGGGCAGGGCCTAAGTCCCCTCCACTTT. J is TRBJ1-6 and V is TRBV7-2; tentatively, D is TRBD1 (5 bases). The length of the CDR3 is 14 residues. Germline CDR1 SGHTA, CDR2 FQGNSA. The V end was cut by 3 bases, the J end by 13 bases, with 16 bases between.

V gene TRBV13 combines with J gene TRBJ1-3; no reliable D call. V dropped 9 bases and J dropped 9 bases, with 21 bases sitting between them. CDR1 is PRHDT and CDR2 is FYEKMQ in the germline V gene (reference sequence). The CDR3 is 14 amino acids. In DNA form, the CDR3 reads TGTGCCAGGGGCCCCAGGCTCCTCTGCTGCACCATATATTTT. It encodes CARGPRLLCCTIYF.

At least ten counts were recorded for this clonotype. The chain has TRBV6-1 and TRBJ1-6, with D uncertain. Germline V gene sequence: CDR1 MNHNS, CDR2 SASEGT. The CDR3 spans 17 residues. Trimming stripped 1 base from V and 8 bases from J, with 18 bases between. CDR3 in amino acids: CASSEVMGSGPYSPLHF. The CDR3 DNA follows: TGTGCCAGCAGTGAAGTTATGGGCTCCGGGCCATATTCACCCCTCCACTTT.

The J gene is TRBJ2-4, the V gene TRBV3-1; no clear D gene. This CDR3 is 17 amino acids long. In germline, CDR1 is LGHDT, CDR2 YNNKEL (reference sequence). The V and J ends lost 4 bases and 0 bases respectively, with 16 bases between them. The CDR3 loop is CASSRTPRRLAKNIQYF. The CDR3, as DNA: TGTGCCAGCAGCCGGACCCCAAGGAGACTAGCCAAAAACATTCAGTACTTC.

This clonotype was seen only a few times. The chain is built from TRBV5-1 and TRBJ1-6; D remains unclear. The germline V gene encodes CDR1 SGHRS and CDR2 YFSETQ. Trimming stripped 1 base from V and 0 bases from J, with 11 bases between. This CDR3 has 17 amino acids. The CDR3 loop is CASSLNAQSSYNSPLHF. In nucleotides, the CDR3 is TGCGCCAGCAGCTTGAATGCACAAAGCTCCTATAATTCACCCCTCCACTTT.

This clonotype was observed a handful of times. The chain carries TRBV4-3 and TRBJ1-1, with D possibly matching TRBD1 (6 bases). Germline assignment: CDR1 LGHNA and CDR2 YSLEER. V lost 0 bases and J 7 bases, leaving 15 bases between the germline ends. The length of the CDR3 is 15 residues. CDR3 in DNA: TGCGCCAGCAGCCAAGATCTAGACAGGTCGGTTGAAGCTTTCTTT. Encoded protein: CASSQDLDRSVEAFF.

In DNA form, the CDR3 reads TGTGCCAGCAGCCCTTTTTCCTCCTACGAGCAGTACTTC. Amino acids: CASSPFSSYEQYF. This sequence joins TRBV12-3 or TRBV12-4 and TRBJ2-7, with D hard to call. The length of the CDR3 is 13 residues. V lost 6 bases and J 0 bases, leaving 9 bases between the germline ends.

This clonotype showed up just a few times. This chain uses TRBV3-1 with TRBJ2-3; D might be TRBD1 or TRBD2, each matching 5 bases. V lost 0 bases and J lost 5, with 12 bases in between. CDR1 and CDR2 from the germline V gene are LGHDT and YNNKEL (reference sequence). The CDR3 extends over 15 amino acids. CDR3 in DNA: TGTGCCAGCAGCCAAGAGGGGGTAAGGGAAGATACGCAGTATTTT. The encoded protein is CASSQEGVREDTQYF.

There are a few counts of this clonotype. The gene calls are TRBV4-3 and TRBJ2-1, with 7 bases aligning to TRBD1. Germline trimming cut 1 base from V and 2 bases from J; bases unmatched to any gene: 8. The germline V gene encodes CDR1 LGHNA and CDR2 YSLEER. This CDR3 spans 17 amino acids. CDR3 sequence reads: CASSQGPTGFTYNEQFF. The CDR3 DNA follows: TGCGCCAGCAGCCAAGGCCCGACAGGGTTCACCTACAATGAGCAGTTCTTC.

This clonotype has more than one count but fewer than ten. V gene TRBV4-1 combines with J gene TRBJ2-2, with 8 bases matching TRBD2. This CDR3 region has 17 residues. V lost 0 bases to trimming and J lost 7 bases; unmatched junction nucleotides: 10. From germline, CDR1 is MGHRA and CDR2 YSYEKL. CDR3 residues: CASSQDGLAGTGGELFF. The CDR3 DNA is TGCGCCAGCAGCCAAGACGGGCTAGCGGGTACCGGCGGGGAGCTGTTTTTT.